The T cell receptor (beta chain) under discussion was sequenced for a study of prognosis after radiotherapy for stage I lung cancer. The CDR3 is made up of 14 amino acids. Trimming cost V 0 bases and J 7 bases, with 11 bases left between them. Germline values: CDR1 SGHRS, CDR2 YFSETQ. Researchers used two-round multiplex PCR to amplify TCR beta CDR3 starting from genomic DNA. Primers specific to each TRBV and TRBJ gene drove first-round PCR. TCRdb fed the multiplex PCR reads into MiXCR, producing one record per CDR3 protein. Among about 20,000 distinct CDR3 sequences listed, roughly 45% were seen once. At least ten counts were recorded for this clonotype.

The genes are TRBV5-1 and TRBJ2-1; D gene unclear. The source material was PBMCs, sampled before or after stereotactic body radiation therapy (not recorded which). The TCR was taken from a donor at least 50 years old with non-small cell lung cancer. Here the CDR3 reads CASSLGPQGNEQFF. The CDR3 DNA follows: TGCGCCAGCAGCTTGGGACCCCAAGGGAATGAGCAGTTCTTC.